Included here is one T cell receptor beta chain sequence, with context. Its cognate antigen has yet to be identified. No much larger clone exists at a distance of one base, and base qualities are not known. The data belong to a study of technical replicates of blood from several donors (dated by TCRdb to between 2016 and 2019). Libraries were constructed by the immunoSEQ multiplex PCR assay. Not all clones reach the TCRdb copy of this immuneACCESS table, which keeps in-frame sequences only. Checked studies attribute under half of the gap to unresolved V genes and leave the rest unexplained. In this sample the table shows around 93,000 clones, roughly 94% of which occur a single time. Of the sample, less than 0.4% is held by the ten largest clones. The CDR3 contains 12 residues, cysteine and phenylalanine counted. Only CDR3 DNA remains: 36 bases, in frame from the first base. The germline V gene (reference sequence) sets CDR1 to LNHNV and CDR2 to YYDKDF. Trimming costs V 0 bases and J 7 bases, and their ends lie 6 bases apart.

Input material: T cells isolated from PBMCs. The receptor was derived from a human donor in good health. The receptor chain draws on TRBV15 and TRBJ1-1; the D gene assignment is ambiguous. The CDR3 is CATSRDRDEAFF. In nucleotide form, the sequence is TGTGCCACCAGCAGAGATCGAGATGAAGCTTTCTTT.